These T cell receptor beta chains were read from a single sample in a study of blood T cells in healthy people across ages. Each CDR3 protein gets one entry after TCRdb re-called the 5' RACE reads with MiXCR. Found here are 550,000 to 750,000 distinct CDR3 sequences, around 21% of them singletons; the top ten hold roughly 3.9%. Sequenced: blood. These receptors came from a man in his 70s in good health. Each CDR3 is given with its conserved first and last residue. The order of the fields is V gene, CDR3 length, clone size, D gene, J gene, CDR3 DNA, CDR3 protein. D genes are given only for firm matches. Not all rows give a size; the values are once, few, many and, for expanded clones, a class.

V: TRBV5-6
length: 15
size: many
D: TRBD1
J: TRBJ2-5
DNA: TGTGCCAGCAGCATACCGGGACAGGGGCAAGAGACCCAGTACTTC
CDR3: CASSIPGQGQETQYF

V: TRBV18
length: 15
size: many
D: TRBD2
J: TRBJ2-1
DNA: TGTGCCAGCTCAGAGAGACTAGCGGGATACAATGAGCAGTTCTTC
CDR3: CASSERLAGYNEQFF

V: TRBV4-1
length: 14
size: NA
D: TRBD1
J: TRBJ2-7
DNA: TGCGCCAGCAGCCAAGGACAGGGTGACTACGAGCAGTACTTC
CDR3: CASSQGQGDYEQYF

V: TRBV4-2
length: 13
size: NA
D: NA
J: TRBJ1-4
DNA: TGTGCCAGCAGCCAAGAGACTGGGGGAAAACTGTTTTTT
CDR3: CASSQETGGKLFF

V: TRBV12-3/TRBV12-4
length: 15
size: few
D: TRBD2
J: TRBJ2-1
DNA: TGTGCCAGCAGTCCCGGACTAGCGGGAGTTGAGGAGCAGTTCTTC
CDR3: CASSPGLAGVEEQFF

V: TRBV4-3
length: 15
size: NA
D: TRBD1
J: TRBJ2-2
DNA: TGCGCCAGCAGCCCCGGGACAGGGTCCTCCGGGGAGCTGTTTTTT
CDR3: CASSPGTGSSGELFF

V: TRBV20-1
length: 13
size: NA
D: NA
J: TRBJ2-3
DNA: TGCAGTGCCCCCCCTACTGGAGCAGATACGCAGTATTTT
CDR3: CSAPPTGADTQYF

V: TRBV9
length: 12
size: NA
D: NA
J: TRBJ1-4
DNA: TGTGCCAGCAGCGTGGGGGATGAAAAACTGTTTTTT
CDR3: CASSVGDEKLFF

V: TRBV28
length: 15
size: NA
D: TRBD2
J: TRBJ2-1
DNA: TGTGCCAGCAGCGGCGGGACTAGCGAATGGAATGAGCAGTTCTTC
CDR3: CASSGGTSEWNEQFF

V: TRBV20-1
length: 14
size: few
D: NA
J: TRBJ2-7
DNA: TGCAGTGCTAGAGATTTGAGGAGGACCGACGAGCAGTACTTC
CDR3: CSARDLRRTDEQYF

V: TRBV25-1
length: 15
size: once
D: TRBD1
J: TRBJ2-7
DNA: TGTGCCAGCAGTGAATTGGGACAGGGGGGGGACGAGCAGTACTTC
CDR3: CASSELGQGGDEQYF

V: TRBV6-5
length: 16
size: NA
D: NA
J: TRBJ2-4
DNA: TGTGCCAGCAGTAACGGGCCATTCTTAGCCAAAAACATTCAGTACTTC
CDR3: CASSNGPFLAKNIQYF

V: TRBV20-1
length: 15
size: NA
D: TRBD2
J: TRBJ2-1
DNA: TGCAGTGCTGGGCCCTTAGCGGGAGGTTTCAATGAGCAGTTCTTC
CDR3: CSAGPLAGGFNEQFF

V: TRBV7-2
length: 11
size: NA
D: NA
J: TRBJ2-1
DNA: TGTGCCAGCAGCTTAGGGACAGCTAGGGTCTTC
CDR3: CASSLGTARVF

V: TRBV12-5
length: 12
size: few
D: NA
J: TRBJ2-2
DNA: TGTGCTAGTGCCCAAAACACCGGGGAGCTGCTTTTT
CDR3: CASAQNTGELLF